These 20 T cell receptor beta chains share one sample of origin, sequenced in a study of T cell responses to AZD1222 COVID-19 vaccine. Assay: immunoSEQ multiplex PCR; the TCRdb copy retains only in-frame clones and omits some. The sample has tens of thousands of clones, roughly 89% seen once. Sequenced here: peripheral blood, sampled 28 days after the second AZD1222 dose. All receptors come from an adult who received the AZD1222 COVID-19 vaccine.

The V and J genes are TRBV30 and TRBJ1-2; no clear D. Germline V gene lookup returns CDR1 GTSNPN and CDR2 SVGIG (reference sequence). The length of the CDR3 is 13 residues. The germline V and J ends were trimmed by 0 bases and 5 bases, with 10 bases remaining between them. The CDR3 loop is CAWSVADPYGYTF. The CDR3 DNA sequence: TGTGCCTGGAGTGTGGCCGACCCGTATGGCTACACCTTC. Full variable domain (missing parts from reference TRBV30 and TRBJ1-2): SQTIHQWPATLVQPVGSPLSLECTVEGTSNPNLYWYRQAAGRGLQLLFYSVGIGQISSEVPQNLSASRPQDRQFILSSKKLLLSDSGFYLCAWSVADPYGYTFGSGTRLTVV.

The V call is TRBV30, the J call TRBJ1-5, with D tentatively TRBD1 (5 bases). V dropped 0 bases and J dropped 5 bases, with 8 bases sitting between them. CDR3 length: 13 amino acids. Germline values: CDR1 GTSNPN, CDR2 SVGIG (reference sequence). The CDR3 loop is CAWSVGEDQPQHF. CDR3 DNA: TGTGCCTGGAGTGTAGGGGAGGATCAGCCCCAGCATTTT.

This clone occurred a few times. J is TRBJ2-7 and V is TRBV5-1; 9 bases fit TRBD1. Germline V CDR1 and CDR2: SGHRS, YFSETQ. This CDR3 is 15 amino acids long. The V and J ends lost 0 bases and 4 bases, in that order; junction bases with no gene match: 5. For the CDR3, the DNA is TGCGCCAGCAGCTTGGGGGACAGGGCTATTTACGAGCAGTACGTC. This gives the protein CASSLGDRAIYEQYV.

The J gene is TRBJ1-1, the V gene TRBV19; D is ambiguous. The CDR3 spans 12 residues. The germline CDR1 and CDR2 sequences are LNHDA and SQIVND (reference sequence). V lost 3 bases and J lost 7, with 9 bases in between. CDR3 in DNA: TGTGCCAGTAGTATCCAGCCCGATGAAGCTTTCTTT. Residues: CASSIQPDEAFF.

This chain connects TRBV7-3 to TRBJ2-2; D assignment may be TRBD1 or TRBD2 (5 bases each). The CDR3 loop spans 16 amino acids. Germline assignment: CDR1 SGHTA and CDR2 FQGTGA. V lost 2 bases, J lost 5 bases, and 15 bases lay in between. In DNA form, the CDR3 reads TGTGCCAGCAGCTTACGATCTGGGACCACGACCGGGGAGCTGTTTTTT. Its protein is CASSLRSGTTTGELFF.

This clone was counted once. The chain has TRBV11-3 and TRBJ2-1; the D is unclear. Per germline, CDR1 SGHNT and CDR2 YENEEA. Trimming removed 3 bases from V and 10 bases from J, with 19 bases in between. This CDR3 comprises 15 residues. DNA for the CDR3: TGTGCCAGCAGCTTTGATACCGGAGTCCGAAGGGAGCAGTTCTTC. As protein: CASSFDTGVRREQFF. Looking up the rest from reference TRBV11-3 and TRBJ2-1 gives the full variable domain: EAGVVQSPRYKIIEKKQPVAFWCNPISGHNTLYWYLQNLGQGPELLIRYENEEAVDDSQLPKDRFSAERLKGVDSTLKIQPAELGDSAVYLCASSFDTGVRREQFFGPGTRLTVL.

The chain joins TRBV5-1 to TRBJ1-2; the match to TRBD1 covers 9 bases. This CDR3 is 15 amino acids long. The V gene's germline CDR1 is SGHRS and CDR2 YFSETQ. The trim removed 1 base at V and 2 bases at J, leaving 3 bases unmatched. The DNA for the CDR3 is TGCGCCAGCAGCTTGAGCGGGACAGGGAACTATGGCTACACCTTC. Its protein product is CASSLSGTGNYGYTF.

This chain links TRBV5-1 with TRBJ2-7; 13 bases agree with TRBD2. With V trimmed by 4 bases and J by 2 bases, 9 bases remained unmatched. Germline V gene lookup returns CDR1 SGHRS and CDR2 YFSETQ. The CDR3 extends over 17 amino acids. CDR3 sequence reads: CASSIGTSGATTYEQYF. The CDR3 DNA sequence: TGCGCCAGCAGCATAGGGACTAGCGGGGCGACTACCTACGAGCAGTACTTC.

The chain carries TRBV10-2 and TRBJ1-2; D ambiguous. The V end lost 2 bases, the J end lost 5 bases, and 15 bases lay between the germline ends. The germline V gene has CDR1 WSHSY and CDR2 SAAADI. The CDR3 has 15 amino acids. CDR3 region: CASSETIRTGYGYTF. Written as DNA, the CDR3 is TGCGCCAGCAGTGAGACGATACGTACGGGATATGGCTACACCTTC.

The rearrangement links TRBV3-1 (or the pseudogene TRBV3-2) to TRBJ1-5; D uncertain. From germline, CDR1 is LGHDT and CDR2 YNNKEL (reference sequence). V was shortened by 1 base and J by 6 bases, with 4 bases between the two germline ends. The CDR3 extends over 12 amino acids. The CDR3 is CASSQGSQPQHF. The CDR3 DNA sequence: TGTGCCAGCAGCCAAGGTTCTCAGCCCCAGCATTTT.

V and J are TRBV28 and TRBJ1-5; D possibly corresponds to TRBD1 (6 bases). CDR1 is MDHEN and CDR2 is SYDVKM in the germline V gene. This CDR3 region has 18 residues. Trimming pared 2 bases from V and 0 bases from J, leaving 17 bases between. This chain's CDR3 is CASSLIGGGAYSNQPQHF. The CDR3 bases are TGTGCCAGCAGTTTAATTGGAGGGGGGGCCTATAGCAATCAGCCCCAGCATTTT. The full variable domain, completed using reference TRBV28 and TRBJ1-5, is DVKVTQSSRYLVKRTGEKVFLECVQDMDHENMFWYRQDPGLGLRLIYFSYDVKMKEKGDIPEGYSVSREKKERFSLILESASTNQTSMYLCASSLIGGGAYSNQPQHFGDGTRLSIL.

The rearrangement joins TRBV9 to TRBJ2-3, with 12 positions matching TRBD1. Germline trimming cut 0 bases from V and 6 bases from J; bases unmatched to any gene: 5. The CDR3 is made up of 16 amino acids. Germline CDR1 reads SGDLS; CDR2 reads YYNGEE. CDR3 nucleotides: TGTGCCAGCAGCGTAGGAGGGACAGGGGGCTACGATACGCAGTATTTT. The encoded protein is CASSVGGTGGYDTQYF.

This chain joins TRBV18 and TRBJ1-3; 8 positions match TRBD1. The germline V gene encodes CDR1 KGHSH and CDR2 LQKENI. The CDR3 sequence is 16 residues long. Germline trimming cut 6 bases from V and 0 bases from J; bases unmatched to any gene: 7. CDR3 sequence reads: CASSLGQADSGNTIYF. The DNA of the CDR3 is TGTGCCAGCTCGCTGGGACAGGCTGACTCTGGAAACACCATATATTTT.

The rearrangement joins TRBV6-5 to TRBJ1-2; the D is unclear. The CDR3 is 13 residues long. Germline V lookup: CDR1 MNHEY, CDR2 SVGAGI. The germline V and J ends were trimmed by 6 bases and 4 bases, with 12 bases remaining between them. CDR3 sequence (DNA): TGTGCCAGCAGCACCCCCCGGGCCTATGGCTACACCTTC. This translates into CASSTPRAYGYTF.

This clone appeared a few times. The rearrangement links TRBV10-3 to TRBJ2-7; 8 nucleotides match TRBD2. Trimming at V came to 8 bases and at J to 3 bases, leaving 12 bases not matched to a gene. In germline, CDR1 is ENHRY, CDR2 SYGVKD. This CDR3 comprises 15 residues. This CDR3 reads CAISPGILADYEQYV. The CDR3 nucleotides read TGTGCCATCTCCCCGGGGATACTAGCGGACTACGAGCAGTACGTC.

The chain uses TRBV27 and TRBJ2-2; D is undetermined. This CDR3 comprises 11 residues. V lost 4 bases and J lost 7, with 4 bases in between. Per the germline V gene, CDR1 is MNHEY and CDR2 is SMNVEV (reference sequence). This CDR3 is CASSYGGELFF. The CDR3 DNA reads as TGTGCCAGCAGTTATGGCGGGGAGCTGTTTTTT.

The rearrangement links TRBV7-6 to TRBJ2-5; 11 bases align to TRBD2. With V trimmed by 5 bases and J by 2 bases, 4 bases remained unmatched. In germline, CDR1 is SGHVS, CDR2 FNYEAQ. The CDR3 is 15 residues long. The CDR3 DNA is TGTGCCAGCAGCATTAGCGGGAGGGAGCAAGAGACCCAGTACTTC. Encoded protein: CASSISGREQETQYF.

The rearrangement links TRBV6-6 to TRBJ1-2, with D possibly TRBD1 on 6 matching bases. The CDR3 is 13 amino acids. CDR1 MNHNY and CDR2 SVGAGI come from the germline V gene (reference sequence). The ends were cut back, 5 bases at V and 3 bases at J, with 10 bases in the middle. In DNA, the CDR3 is TGTGCCAGCAGTCCACAGGGCGACTATGGCTACACCTTC. This translates into CASSPQGDYGYTF.

The chain links TRBV19 to TRBJ2-1; 9 bases map to TRBD1. With V trimmed by 2 bases and J by 9 bases, 8 bases remained unmatched. In germline, CDR1 is LNHDA, CDR2 SQIVND (reference sequence). The CDR3 covers 15 residues. The CDR3 sequence: CASSIPGQGSGEQFF. The CDR3 bases are TGTGCCAGTAGTATACCGGGACAGGGTTCGGGTGAGCAGTTCTTC.

The rearrangement links TRBV7-9 to TRBJ1-2; D not resolved. Germline V gene data show CDR1 as SEHNR and CDR2 as FQNEAQ (reference sequence). V was cut by 7 bases and J by 8 bases, with 20 bases left in between. CDR3 size: 14 residues. The CDR3 is CASTALLGGGGYTF. In nucleotides, the CDR3 is TGTGCCAGCACCGCGTTATTGGGCGGAGGCGGCTACACCTTC.